The subject of this entry is one TCR beta chain. The data derive from a study of regulatory T cells in long-lasting Graves disease. Whole-study context: The study counted Graves' disease as persistent given over 5 years of antithyroid drugs and positive TSH receptor antibodies.

Library construction for TCR beta used iRepertoire HTBI primers and Arm-PCR of CDR3 regions. Original processing methods: Taken together, the samples had 62 TRBV and around 14 TRBJ segments identified. One entry per CDR3 protein, called by TCRdb with MiXCR from the multiplex PCR reads. In this record, the V and J calls reflect TCRdb's handling and not the investigators' own analysis. Of roughly 400,000 distinct CDR3 sequences in the sample, 20% were seen once. Time point of the sample: persistent/refractory GD, antithyroid drugs over 5 years with positive TRAb. Making the TCR library involved RNA that had been extracted from PBMCs. Trimming shortened V by 3 bases and J by 3 bases, and 12 bases separated the two germline ends. The CDR3 consists of 14 residues. The germline V gene has CDR1 SGHTA and CDR2 FQGNSA.

The chain recombines TRBV7-2 with TRBJ2-7; D possibly corresponds to TRBD1 (6 bases). The specimen was peripheral blood mononuclear cells (PBMCs), collected when the disease was refractory, from a patient treated with antithyroid drugs. The TCR originated in a female donor with Graves disease. The CDR3 bases are TGTGCCAGCAGCTTCGGGGACACCCGCTACGAGCAGTACTTC. As protein: CASSFGDTRYEQYF.